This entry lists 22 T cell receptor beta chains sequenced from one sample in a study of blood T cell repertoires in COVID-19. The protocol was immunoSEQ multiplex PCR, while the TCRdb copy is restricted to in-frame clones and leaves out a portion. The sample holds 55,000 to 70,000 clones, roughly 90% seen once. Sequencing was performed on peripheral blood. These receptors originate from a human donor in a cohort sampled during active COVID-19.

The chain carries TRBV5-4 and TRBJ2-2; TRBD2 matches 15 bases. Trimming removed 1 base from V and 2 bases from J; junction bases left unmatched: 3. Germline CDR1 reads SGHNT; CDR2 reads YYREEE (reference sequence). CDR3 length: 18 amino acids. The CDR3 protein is CASSLWTSGGVNTGELFF. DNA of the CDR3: TGTGCCAGCAGCTTGTGGACTAGCGGGGGGGTCAACACCGGGGAGCTGTTTTTT.

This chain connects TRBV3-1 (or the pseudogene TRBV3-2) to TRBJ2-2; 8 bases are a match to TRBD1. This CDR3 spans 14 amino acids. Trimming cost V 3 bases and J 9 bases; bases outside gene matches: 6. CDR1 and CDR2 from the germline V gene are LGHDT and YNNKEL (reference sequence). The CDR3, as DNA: TGTGCCAGCAGCCATCCCCAGGGGGCCCGGGAGCTGTTTTTT. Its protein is CASSHPQGARELFF.

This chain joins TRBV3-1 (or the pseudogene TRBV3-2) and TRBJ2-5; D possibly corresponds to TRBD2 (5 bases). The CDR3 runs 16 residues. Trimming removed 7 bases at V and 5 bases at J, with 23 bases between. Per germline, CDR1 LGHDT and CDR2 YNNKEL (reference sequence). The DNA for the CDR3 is TGTGCCAGCACTACGCAAAGGACGGGGAGAGACGAGACCCAGTACTTC. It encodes CASTTQRTGRDETQYF.

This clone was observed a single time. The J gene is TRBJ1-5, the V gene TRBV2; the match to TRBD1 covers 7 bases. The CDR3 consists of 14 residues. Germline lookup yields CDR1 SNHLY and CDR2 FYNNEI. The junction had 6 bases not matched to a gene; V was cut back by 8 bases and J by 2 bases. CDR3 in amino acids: CASGTVGGNQPQHF. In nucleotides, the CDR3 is TGTGCCAGCGGGACAGTTGGCGGCAATCAGCCCCAGCATTTT.

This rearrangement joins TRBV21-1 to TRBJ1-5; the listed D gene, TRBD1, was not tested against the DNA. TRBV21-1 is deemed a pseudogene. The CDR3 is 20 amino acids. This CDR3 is CASSKVDQGQGEEDNQPQHF. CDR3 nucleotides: TGTGCCAGCAGCAAGGTCGATCAGGGACAGGGGGAGGAGGACAATCAGCCCCAGCATTTT.

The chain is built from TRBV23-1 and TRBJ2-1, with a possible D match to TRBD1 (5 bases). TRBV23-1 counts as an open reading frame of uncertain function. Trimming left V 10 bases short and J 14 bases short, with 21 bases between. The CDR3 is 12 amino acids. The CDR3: CANCIFGAGKFF. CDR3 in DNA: TGCGCCAACTGTATCTTTGGGGCAGGGAAGTTCTTC.

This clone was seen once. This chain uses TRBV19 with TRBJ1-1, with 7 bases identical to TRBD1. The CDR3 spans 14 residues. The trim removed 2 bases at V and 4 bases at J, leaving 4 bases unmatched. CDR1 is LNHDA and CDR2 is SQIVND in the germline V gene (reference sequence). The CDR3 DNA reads TGTGCCAGTAGTATACGAGGGGGCTTCACTGAAGCTTTCTTT. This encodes CASSIRGGFTEAFF.

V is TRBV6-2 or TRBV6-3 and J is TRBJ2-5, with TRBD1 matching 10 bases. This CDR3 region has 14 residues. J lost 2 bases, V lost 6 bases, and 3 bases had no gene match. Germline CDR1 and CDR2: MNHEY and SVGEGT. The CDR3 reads CASSRDRGQETQYF. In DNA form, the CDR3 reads TGTGCCAGCAGCCGGGACAGGGGTCAAGAGACCCAGTACTTC.

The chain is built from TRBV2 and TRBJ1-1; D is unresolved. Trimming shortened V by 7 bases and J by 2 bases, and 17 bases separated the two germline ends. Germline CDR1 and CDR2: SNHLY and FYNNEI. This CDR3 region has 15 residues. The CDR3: CASIQRRARNTEAFF. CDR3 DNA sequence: TGTGCCAGCATCCAAAGGAGGGCTCGTAACACTGAAGCTTTCTTT.

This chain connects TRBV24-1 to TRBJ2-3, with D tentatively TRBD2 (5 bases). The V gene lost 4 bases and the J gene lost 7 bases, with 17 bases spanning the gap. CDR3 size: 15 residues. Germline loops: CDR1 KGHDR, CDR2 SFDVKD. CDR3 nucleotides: TGTGCCACCAGTGAGGCAGGACTCGGATCACATACGCAGTATTTT. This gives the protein CATSEAGLGSHTQYF.

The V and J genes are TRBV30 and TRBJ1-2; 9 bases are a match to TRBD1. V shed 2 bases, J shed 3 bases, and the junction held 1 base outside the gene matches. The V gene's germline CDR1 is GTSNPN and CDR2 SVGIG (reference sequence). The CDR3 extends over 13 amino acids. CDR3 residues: CAWSRTGDYGYTF. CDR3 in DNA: TGTGCCTGGAGTAGGACAGGGGACTATGGCTACACCTTC.

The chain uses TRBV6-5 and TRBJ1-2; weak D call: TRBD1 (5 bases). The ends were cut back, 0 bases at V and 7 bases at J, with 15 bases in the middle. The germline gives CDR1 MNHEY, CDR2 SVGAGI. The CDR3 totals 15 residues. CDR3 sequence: CASSYSKGRVGGYTF. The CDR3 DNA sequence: TGTGCCAGCAGTTACTCAAAAGGCAGGGTCGGTGGCTACACCTTC.

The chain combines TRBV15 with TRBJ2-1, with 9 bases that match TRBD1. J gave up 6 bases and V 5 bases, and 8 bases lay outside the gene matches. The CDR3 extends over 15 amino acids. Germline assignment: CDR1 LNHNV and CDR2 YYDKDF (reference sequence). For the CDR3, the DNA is TGTGCCACCAGCCTAGGGACAGGGTTTTTCAATGAGCAGTTCTTC. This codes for CATSLGTGFFNEQFF.

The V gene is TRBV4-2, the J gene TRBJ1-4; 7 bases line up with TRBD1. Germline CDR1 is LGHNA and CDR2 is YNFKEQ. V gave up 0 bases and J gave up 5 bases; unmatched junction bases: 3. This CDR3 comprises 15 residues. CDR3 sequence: CASSQDRGENEKLFF. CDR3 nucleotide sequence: TGTGCCAGCAGCCAAGACAGGGGGGAGAATGAAAAACTGTTTTTT.

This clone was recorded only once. The chain's CDR3 is CASSLSPTDTDTQYF. The CDR3 nucleotides are TGTGCCAGCAGCTTAAGTCCTACAGACACAGATACGCAGTATTTT. V is TRBV7-3 and J is TRBJ2-3; D is unresolved. In germline, CDR1 is SGHTA, CDR2 FQGTGA. V dropped 1 base and J dropped 2 bases, with 10 bases sitting between them. The CDR3 is 15 amino acids. The variable domain in full, with the rest retrieved from reference TRBV7-3 and TRBJ2-3, is GAGVSQTPSNKVTEKGKYVELRCDPISGHTALYWYRQSLGQGPEFLIYFQGTGAADDSGLPNDRFFAVRPEGSVSTLKIQRTERGDSAVYLCASSLSPTDTDTQYFGPGTRLTVL.

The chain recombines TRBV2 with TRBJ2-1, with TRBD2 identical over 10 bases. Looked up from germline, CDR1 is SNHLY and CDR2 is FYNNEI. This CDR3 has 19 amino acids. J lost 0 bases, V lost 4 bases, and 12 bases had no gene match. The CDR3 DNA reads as TGTGCCAGCAGTGCCTATACAGGACTAGCGGCCCTCTCCTACAATGAGCAGTTCTTC. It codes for CASSAYTGLAALSYNEQFF.

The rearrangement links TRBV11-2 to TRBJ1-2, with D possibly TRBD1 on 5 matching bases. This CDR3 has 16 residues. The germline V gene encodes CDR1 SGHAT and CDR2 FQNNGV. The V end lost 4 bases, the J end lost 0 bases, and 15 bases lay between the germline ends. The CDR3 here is CASSWGRTYPNYGYTF. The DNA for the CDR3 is TGTGCCAGCAGCTGGGGCAGAACTTATCCTAACTATGGCTACACCTTC.

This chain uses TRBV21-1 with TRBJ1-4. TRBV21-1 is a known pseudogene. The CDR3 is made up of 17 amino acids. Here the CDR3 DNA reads TGTGCCAGCAGCAAACAGGCCACGGGGGCAACTAATGAAAAACTGTTTTTT. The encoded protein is CASSKQATGATNEKLFF.

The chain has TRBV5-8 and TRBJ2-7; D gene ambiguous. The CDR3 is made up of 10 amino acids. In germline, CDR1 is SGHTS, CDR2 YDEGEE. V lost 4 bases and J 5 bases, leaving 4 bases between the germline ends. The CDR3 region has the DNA TGTGCCAGCAGCGTAAACGAGCAGTACTTC. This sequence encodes CASSVNEQYF.

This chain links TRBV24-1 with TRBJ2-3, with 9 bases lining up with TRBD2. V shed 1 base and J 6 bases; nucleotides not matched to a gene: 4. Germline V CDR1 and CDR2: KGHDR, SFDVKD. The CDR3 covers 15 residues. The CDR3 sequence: CATSDFRGGADTQYF. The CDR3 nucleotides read TGTGCCACCAGTGATTTTCGCGGGGGGGCGGATACGCAGTATTTT.

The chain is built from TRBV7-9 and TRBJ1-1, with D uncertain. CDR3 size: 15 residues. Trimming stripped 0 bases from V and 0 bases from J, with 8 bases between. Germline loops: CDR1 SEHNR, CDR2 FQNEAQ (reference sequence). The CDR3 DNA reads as TGTGCCAGCAGCTTAGCTCCAGTCATGAACACTGAAGCTTTCTTT. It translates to CASSLAPVMNTEAFF. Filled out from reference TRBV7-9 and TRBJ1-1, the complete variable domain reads DTGVSQNPRHKITKRGQNVTFRCDPISEHNRLYWYRQTLGQGPEFLTYFQNEAQLEKSRLLSDRFSAERPKGSFSTLEIQRTEQGDSAMYLCASSLAPVMNTEAFFGQGTRLTVV.

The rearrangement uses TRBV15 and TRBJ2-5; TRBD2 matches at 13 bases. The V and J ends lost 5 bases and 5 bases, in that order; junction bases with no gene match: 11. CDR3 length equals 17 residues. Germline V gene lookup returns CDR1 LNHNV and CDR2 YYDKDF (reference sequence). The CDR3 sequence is CATSDPKLAGGLETQYF. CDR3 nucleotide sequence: TGTGCCACCAGCGATCCCAAACTAGCGGGAGGGCTGGAGACCCAGTACTTC.